This T cell receptor (beta chain) was identified in a study of blood T cell repertoires in COVID-19. As for the study in general: Both acute and convalescent COVID-19 samples were obtained from the United States, Italy and Spain. PBMCs, B-cell-depleted T cells, or T cells were the source of the cDNA or gDNA that made up the material.

In the original analysis: Quantification of nucleated cells was approximated via reference gene primer amplification. Data came from immunoSEQ multiplex PCR; TCRdb stores just in-frame clones and leaves some out. D and trimming come from the DNA, and the V and J calls and clone size come from that table. Of some 320,000 clones in the sample, over 75% were seen once. The CDR3 extends over 13 amino acids. Germline lookup yields CDR1 KGHSH and CDR2 LQKENI. V gave up 5 bases and J gave up 6 bases, with 13 bases separating them. The chain recombines TRBV18 with TRBJ1-1; unclear D gene. Sample: peripheral blood. The origin of this receptor is a woman between 50 and 59 years old who had recovered from COVID-19. As DNA, the CDR3 is TGTGCCAGCTCATCAAAATCAGGCCCTGAAGCTTTCTTT. It is translated as CASSSKSGPEAFF.